The 6 T cell receptor beta chains reported below all come from one sample, sequenced in a study of Ad26.COV2.S vaccination and SARS-CoV-2 variants. Measured with immunoSEQ multiplex PCR; TCRdb has only the in-frame clones, and not every one. In the table there are around 500,000 clones, roughly nine tenths of which are singletons. Sample treatment: about 20 received Ad26.COV2.S at low or high dose, single or two shots; 5 received placebo; per-sample allocation not given. Specimens were obtained on day 63 following the first vaccine or placebo injection. The input for sequencing was peripheral blood, taken in a trial of Ad26.COV2.S vaccine versus placebo. The source is a person aged 18-65 years who received the Ad26.COV2.S COVID-19 vaccine or a placebo.

V and J are TRBV4-2 and TRBJ2-3; 10 bases match TRBD2. J was trimmed by 1 base and V by 1 base; bases with no gene match: 8. Germline V gene data show CDR1 as LGHNA and CDR2 as YNFKEQ. The CDR3 covers 18 residues. The CDR3: CASSQAYILAGGTDTQYF. DNA for the CDR3: TGTGCCAGCAGCCAAGCCTATATCCTAGCGGGAGGCACAGATACGCAGTATTTT.

V usage is TRBV7-2 and J usage is TRBJ2-2; D assignment may be TRBD1 or TRBD2 (6 bases each). V was shortened by 1 base and J by 7 bases, with 13 bases between the two germline ends. The germline V gene has CDR1 SGHTA and CDR2 FQGNSA. This CDR3 has 15 residues. The CDR3 protein is CASSLVGGAFGELFF. In DNA, the CDR3 is TGTGCCAGCAGCTTAGTGGGGGGCGCATTCGGGGAGCTGTTTTTT. Complete variable domain (other parts from reference TRBV7-2 and TRBJ2-2): GAGVSQSPSNKVTEKGKDVELRCDPISGHTALYWYRQSLGQGLEFLIYFQGNSAPDKSGLPSDRFSAERTGGSVSTLTIQRTQQEDSAVYLCASSLVGGAFGELFFGEGSRLTVL.

This chain uses TRBV7-2 with TRBJ1-1; D gene uncertain. Trimming took 3 bases from V and 5 from J, leaving 10 bases between them. CDR1 and CDR2 (germline): SGHTA, FQGNSA. CDR3 length equals 13 residues. The CDR3 nucleotides are TGTGCCAGCAGCTTTGACTTGTGGACTGAAGCTTTCTTT. Protein sequence: CASSFDLWTEAFF.

The chain combines TRBV27 with TRBJ2-1; no definite D call. This CDR3 is 12 amino acids long. V gave up 5 bases and J gave up 3 bases, with 5 bases separating them. Per germline, CDR1 MNHEY and CDR2 SMNVEV (reference sequence). The DNA of the CDR3 is TGTGCCAGCAGTACCAGCTACAATGAGCAGTTCTTC. It yields the protein CASSTSYNEQFF.

This rearrangement joins TRBV5-1 to TRBJ2-2, with 9 bases that match TRBD1. This CDR3 comprises 16 residues. With V trimmed by 4 bases and J by 2 bases, 6 bases remained unmatched. CDR1 and CDR2 from the germline V gene are SGHRS and YFSETQ. This CDR3 is CASSEGQGTNTGELFF. CDR3 coding DNA: TGCGCCAGCAGCGAGGGACAGGGAACCAACACCGGGGAGCTGTTTTTT.

The V call is TRBV6-5, the J call TRBJ1-1; D unclear. The CDR3 extends over 13 amino acids. V lost 6 bases, J lost 1 base, and 9 bases lay in between. CDR1 and CDR2 (germline): MNHEY, SVGAGI. The DNA for the CDR3 is TGTGCCAGCAGAGCGTTAAAGAACACTGAAGCTTTCTTT. Encoded protein: CASRALKNTEAFF.